In this sample, the clone carrying this T cell receptor (beta chain) turned up a few times. Relapse was seen in all patients after autologous stem cell transplantation, and brentuximab vedotin exposure was variable. Only in-frame clones appear in the TCRdb table, and some are missing; sequencing was by immunoSEQ multiplex PCR. The table lists 120,000 to 150,000 clones, approximately 72% of them singletons, with roughly 9.8% in the top ten. The data stem from a study of PD-1 blockade in classical Hodgkin lymphoma. The CDR3 contains 14 residues. Germline-derived CDR1 and CDR2 are ENHRY and SYGVKD. V lost 0 bases and J lost 5; bases outside the gene matches: 0.

The origin of this receptor is a human donor with classical Hodgkin lymphoma. Sample: peripheral blood mononuclear cells (PBMCs), taken before the second cycle of nivolumab. The chain links TRBV10-3 to TRBJ2-7; 11 nucleotides line up with TRBD1. The CDR3 is CAISESDRGHEQYF. The CDR3 DNA is TGTGCCATCAGTGAGTCGGACAGGGGGCACGAGCAGTACTTC.